These 29 T cell receptor beta chains came from one sample sequenced in a study of cytomegalovirus exposure and HLA in healthy donors. The PCR was carried out with 60 Vbeta primers and 13 Jbeta primers. Some clones are missing from TCRdb's copy, which holds only in-frame ones; the method was immunoSEQ multiplex PCR. The sample includes about 100,000 clones, roughly 78% of them seen just once. The sample consisted of PBMCs. These receptors originate from a young man in good health and CMV-seronegative.

This clone was seen just once. The chain has TRBV5-1 and TRBJ1-2; D is undetermined. The V end lost 5 bases, the J end lost 8 bases, and 16 bases lay between the germline ends. The CDR3 consists of 13 residues. Per the germline V gene, CDR1 is SGHRS and CDR2 is YFSETQ. In DNA, the CDR3 is TGCGCCAGCAGAGAAACAGCTTCTATGGGCTACACCTTC. It yields the protein CASRETASMGYTF.

This CDR3 is CASSFTGTREETQYF. CDR3 DNA: TGTGCCAGCAGCTTCACCGGGACTAGGGAAGAGACCCAGTACTTC. The genes are TRBV7-2 and TRBJ2-5, with 8 bases fitting TRBD2. V dropped 3 bases and J dropped 3; count of bases not matched to a gene: 6. This CDR3 spans 15 amino acids. The V gene's germline CDR1 is SGHTA and CDR2 FQGNSA.

The table lists this clone with a few counts. In the same sample, other DNA sequences code for this CDR3. The chain is built from TRBV30 and TRBJ2-3, with D perhaps matching TRBD2 (6 bases). The CDR3 has 12 residues. CDR1 and CDR2 (germline): GTSNPN, SVGIG (reference sequence). The V end lost 2 bases, the J end lost 5 bases, and 8 bases lay between the germline ends. The CDR3: CAWSLRGDTQYF. For the CDR3, the DNA is TGTGCCTGGAGTCTGCGGGGAGATACGCAGTATTTT.

The J gene is TRBJ2-7, the V gene TRBV18; maybe TRBD1 (6 bases). V shed 5 bases and J shed 5 bases, with 16 bases lying between them. Germline V gene lookup returns CDR1 KGHSH and CDR2 LQKENI. CDR3 length: 14 residues. The CDR3 loop reads CASSETYGGHEQYF. DNA for the CDR3: TGTGCCAGCTCAGAAACTTATGGGGGCCACGAGCAGTACTTC.

This chain connects TRBV7-6 to TRBJ2-7; a possible D gene is TRBD2 (6 bases). The V gene's germline CDR1 is SGHVS and CDR2 FNYEAQ. CDR3 length: 16 amino acids. Trimming shortened V by 1 base and J by 2 bases, and 15 bases separated the two germline ends. CDR3 protein: CASSLEAGGFPYEQYF. The CDR3, as DNA: TGTGCCAGCAGCTTAGAGGCAGGAGGGTTCCCCTACGAGCAGTACTTC.

This chain's CDR3 is CASSQDPLRTGFEADTQYF. The CDR3 bases are TGCGCCAGCAGCCAAGATCCCCTTCGGACAGGGTTTGAGGCAGATACGCAGTATTTT. The rearrangement joins TRBV4-3 to TRBJ2-3; 8 positions match TRBD1. From germline, CDR1 is LGHNA and CDR2 YSLEER. V shed 0 bases and J 4 bases; nucleotides not matched to a gene: 15. The CDR3 is 19 amino acids.

This chain joins TRBV10-3 and TRBJ1-1, with 7 positions matching TRBD1. Trimming cost V 5 bases and J 6 bases; bases outside gene matches: 6. Per germline, CDR1 ENHRY and CDR2 SYGVKD. This CDR3 has 13 residues. CDR3 residues: CAISSGQEPEAFF. DNA of the CDR3: TGTGCCATCAGTAGTGGACAGGAGCCTGAAGCTTTCTTT.

This chain uses TRBV25-1 with TRBJ2-1; D call uncertain. Germline CDR1 is MGHDK and CDR2 is SYGVNS. V lost 1 base and J lost 0, with 10 bases in between. The length of the CDR3 is 16 residues. In DNA form, the CDR3 reads TGTGCCAGCAGTGAATGGGCAGAAAGCTCCTACAATGAGCAGTTCTTC. Translated, it gives CASSEWAESSYNEQFF.

This clone was seen more than once but under ten times. The chain is built from TRBV5-1 and TRBJ2-2, with D hard to call. The CDR3 sequence is 16 residues long. V was shortened by 3 bases and J by 2 bases, with 14 bases between the two germline ends. Looked up from germline, CDR1 is SGHRS and CDR2 is YFSETQ. This chain's CDR3 is CASSYQAGQNTGELFF. CDR3 DNA: TGCGCCAGCAGCTACCAGGCAGGCCAAAACACCGGGGAGCTGTTTTTT.

The V and J genes are TRBV10-1 and TRBJ2-3; TRBD2 might be the D (5 bases). From germline, CDR1 is WNHNN and CDR2 SYGVQD (reference sequence). This CDR3 has 15 residues. V lost 3 bases, J lost 2 bases, and 12 bases lay in between. CDR3 in DNA: TGCGCCAGCAGTGATATACGGGGTATCACAGATACGCAGTATTTT. It yields the protein CASSDIRGITDTQYF.

The chain is built from TRBV11-2 and TRBJ2-7; TRBD1 agrees at 11 bases. J was trimmed by 2 bases and V by 2 bases; bases with no gene match: 2. The germline gives CDR1 SGHAT, CDR2 FQNNGV. The CDR3 is 15 amino acids. The CDR3 DNA follows: TGTGCCAGCAGCTTATTGGGACAGGGGGCCTACGAGCAGTACTTC. Its translation: CASSLLGQGAYEQYF.

This chain links TRBV5-1 with TRBJ2-7, with D possibly being TRBD1 (5 bases). V was shortened by 2 bases and J by 3 bases, with 12 bases between the two germline ends. The length of the CDR3 is 14 residues. Germline V gives CDR1 SGHRS, CDR2 YFSETQ. CDR3 sequence: CASSFDSLSYEQYF. CDR3 DNA: TGCGCCAGCAGCTTTGACAGCTTGAGCTACGAGCAGTACTTC.

The genes are TRBV18 and TRBJ1-1; TRBD1 matches 8 bases. V lost 8 bases, J lost 5 bases, and 13 bases stayed unmatched. This CDR3 region has 15 residues. The germline V gene has CDR1 KGHSH and CDR2 LQKENI. The CDR3 region is CASTTSTGGETEAFF. The CDR3 bases are TGTGCCAGCACCACCAGTACAGGGGGTGAAACTGAAGCTTTCTTT.

The V gene is TRBV25-1, the J gene TRBJ2-1; D not certain. V gave up 2 bases and J gave up 1 base, with 6 bases separating them. CDR3 length: 14 residues. Germline V gene data show CDR1 as MGHDK and CDR2 as SYGVNS. The CDR3 is CASSEGHSYNEQFF. CDR3 DNA: TGTGCCAGCAGTGAAGGGCATTCCTACAATGAGCAGTTCTTC.

The V and J genes are TRBV7-2 and TRBJ2-2; D may be TRBD2 (6 bases). This CDR3 has 14 residues. CDR1 is SGHTA, CDR2 FQGNSA, per germline. Trimming shortened V by 4 bases and J by 4 bases, and 10 bases separated the two germline ends. CDR3 in DNA: TGTGCCAGCAGCTCAGCGGGCCGCACCGGGGAGCTGTTTTTT. Translation: CASSSAGRTGELFF.

This clone was detected only once. Being one base from a much bigger clone, this may be a read error. The J gene is TRBJ2-7, the V gene TRBV7-6; D uncertain. The CDR3 contains 16 residues. V was clipped by 1 base and J by 2 bases, with 15 bases between them. In germline, CDR1 is SGHVS, CDR2 FNYEAQ. The CDR3 sequence: CASSLVFQTAAYEQYF. For the CDR3, the DNA is TGTGCCAGCAGCTTAGTGTTCCAGACTGCTGCCTACGAGCAGTACTTC.

This chain uses TRBV27 with TRBJ2-7; 9 nucleotides match TRBD1. Looked up from germline, CDR1 is MNHEY and CDR2 is SMNVEV (reference sequence). There are 15 residues in the CDR3. J was trimmed by 7 bases and V by 3 bases; bases with no gene match: 10. The CDR3 reads CASSFGDRGIGEQYF. CDR3 coding DNA: TGTGCCAGCAGTTTTGGTGACAGGGGGATAGGTGAGCAGTACTTC.

The chain employs TRBV27 and TRBJ1-5, with 7 bases lining up with TRBD1. The germline V gene encodes CDR1 MNHEY and CDR2 SMNVEV (reference sequence). CDR3 size: 15 residues. V lost 6 bases to trimming and J lost 4 bases; unmatched junction nucleotides: 9. This chain's CDR3 is CASRAGGLANQPQHF. CDR3 coding DNA: TGTGCCAGCAGGGCAGGGGGACTAGCAAATCAGCCCCAGCATTTT.

The rearrangement links TRBV9 to TRBJ2-1; 8 nucleotides line up with TRBD1. This CDR3 has 15 amino acids. Germline trimming cut 4 bases from V and 2 bases from J; bases unmatched to any gene: 5. CDR1 and CDR2 (germline): SGDLS, YYNGEE. CDR3 region: CASSYRDRTYNEQFF. DNA for the CDR3: TGTGCCAGCAGCTACCGGGACAGGACCTACAATGAGCAGTTCTTC.

This clone was counted only a few times. The V gene is TRBV6-5, the J gene TRBJ2-4; TRBD1 aligns across 8 bases. Germline CDR1 reads MNHEY; CDR2 reads SVGAGI. J lost 1 base, V lost 5 bases, and 4 bases had no gene match. The CDR3 covers 15 residues. CDR3 sequence: CASSSPGGAKNIQYF. CDR3 in DNA: TGTGCCAGCAGTAGTCCAGGGGGCGCCAAAAACATTCAGTACTTC.

This clone has only a few counts. The rearrangement links TRBV30 to TRBJ2-7, with TRBD1 matching over 9 bases. Trimming cost V 3 bases and J 2 bases; bases outside gene matches: 17. This CDR3 contains 18 residues. The germline V gene has CDR1 GTSNPN and CDR2 SVGIG (reference sequence). The CDR3: CAWRDPQDRGFSTYEQYF. In DNA, the CDR3 is TGTGCCTGGAGGGACCCTCAGGACAGGGGTTTTAGCACCTACGAGCAGTACTTC. The full variable domain, with the rest looked up from reference TRBV30 and TRBJ2-7, is SQTIHQWPATLVQPVGSPLSLECTVEGTSNPNLYWYRQAAGRGLQLLFYSVGIGQISSEVPQNLSASRPQDRQFILSSKKLLLSDSGFYLCAWRDPQDRGFSTYEQYFGPGTRLTVT.

The rearrangement joins TRBV18 to TRBJ1-2; 7 positions match TRBD1. V shed 3 bases and J 3 bases; nucleotides not matched to a gene: 1. The V gene's germline CDR1 is KGHSH and CDR2 LQKENI. The CDR3 runs 13 residues. CDR3 in DNA: TGTGCCAGCTCACCTCAGGGGGACTATGGCTACACCTTC. Protein sequence: CASSPQGDYGYTF.

This chain links TRBV6-1 with TRBJ1-1; TRBD1 is a possible D gene (5 bases). Deletions cut 10 bases from V and 5 bases from J, with 8 bases between. The germline V gene has CDR1 MNHNS and CDR2 SASEGT. This CDR3 has 10 residues. CDR3 amino acids: CAIRTTEAFF. For the CDR3, the DNA is TGTGCCATCCGGACAACTGAAGCTTTCTTT.

The chain employs TRBV10-1 and TRBJ2-5; 9 bases are a match to TRBD1. The J call may be in error: the DNA end matches TRBJ2-7 better. Germline assignment: CDR1 WNHNN and CDR2 SYGVQD (reference sequence). The CDR3 consists of 13 residues. CDR3 residues: CASSGDRDYEQYF. CDR3 DNA: TGCGCCAGCAGCGGGGACAGGGACTACGAGCAGTACTTC.

The V gene is TRBV19, the J gene TRBJ2-2; D is unclear. Deletions cut 3 bases from V and 2 bases from J, with 10 bases between. Germline-derived CDR1 and CDR2 are LNHDA and SQIVND (reference sequence). The CDR3 is 15 residues long. The CDR3 sequence is CASSIVTDNTGELFF. CDR3 nucleotide sequence: TGTGCCAGTAGTATTGTAACAGACAACACCGGGGAGCTGTTTTTT.

This chain links TRBV7-9 with TRBJ1-2, with a tentative D call TRBD1 (5 bases). Trimming took 5 bases from V and 7 from J, leaving 14 bases between them. Germline CDR1 SEHNR, CDR2 FQNEAQ (reference sequence). This CDR3 region has 13 residues. The DNA of the CDR3 is TGTGCCAGCAGCCTTCCCGGGGGTTGTGGCTACACCTTC. Protein product: CASSLPGGCGYTF.

This chain links TRBV28 with TRBJ2-6, with a weak D call TRBD1 (5 bases). V was trimmed by 2 bases and J by 4 bases, leaving 9 bases between them. The CDR3 sequence is 15 residues long. CDR1 and CDR2 (germline): MDHEN, SYDVKM. The CDR3 is CASSLGAEGANVLTF. The DNA for the CDR3 is TGTGCCAGCAGTTTAGGGGCAGAAGGGGCCAACGTCCTGACTTTC.

Here the CDR3 reads CASAPGLEGHEQFF. The DNA for the CDR3 is TGTGCCAGCGCCCCGGGACTAGAAGGGCATGAGCAGTTCTTC. The J gene is TRBJ2-1, the V gene TRBV6-5; the match to TRBD2 covers 8 bases. V lost 8 bases, J lost 8 bases, and 11 bases stayed unmatched. The CDR3 extends over 14 amino acids. Germline values: CDR1 MNHEY, CDR2 SVGAGI.

This rearrangement joins TRBV6-1 to TRBJ1-1, with TRBD1 matching 7 bases. The V gene end was trimmed by 4 bases and the J gene end by 1 base; junction bases not matched to a gene: 6. Germline CDR1 is MNHNS and CDR2 is SASEGT. CDR3 size: 15 residues. The CDR3 spells CASSVYRGANTEAFF. The CDR3 DNA sequence: TGTGCCAGCAGTGTTTACAGGGGAGCGAACACTGAAGCTTTCTTT.